The sequence of this T cell receptor (beta chain) was determined in a study of control samples from healthy donors and cancer patients. The protocol was immunoSEQ multiplex PCR, while the TCRdb copy is restricted to in-frame clones and leaves out a portion. This table has over 40,000 clones, roughly 90% appearing once. This TCR was recovered from a man aged 45 to 65 with head and neck cancer. Sequencing input: PBMCs.

CDR3 loop: CASSSSTWDGANVLTF. Here the CDR3 DNA reads TGTGCCAGCAGTTCTTCAACCTGGGATGGGGCCAACGTCCTGACTTTC. The V gene is TRBV28, the J gene TRBJ2-6; D remains ambiguous. Germline assignment: CDR1 MDHEN and CDR2 SYDVKM. Trimming took 4 bases from V and 3 from J, leaving 13 bases between them. The CDR3 contains 16 residues.